This T cell receptor beta chain was documented in a study of cytomegalovirus exposure and HLA in healthy donors. As for the study in general: An analysis done earlier identified about 120 million unique TCR beta sequences from roughly 190 million T cells. Study-wide findings and caveats: Another analysis was done later, and it associated fewer than 20,000 TCR beta sequences with HLA alleles at 0.05 false discovery rate. Sequence variants that were highly shared formed a cluster that was likely a sequencing artifact. Cytomegalovirus association was listed for 164 TCR beta chains.

Germline CDR1 MDHEN, CDR2 SYDVKM. V was clipped by 10 bases and J by 2 bases, with 13 bases between them. CDR3 length: 13 amino acids. Points on this clone: Its antigen is not identified.

The PCR made use of 60 Vbeta and 13 Jbeta primers. Profiled with immunoSEQ multiplex PCR; TCRdb holds only in-frame clones, not every one. This sample has roughly 170,000 clones, with around 80% found just once. The TCR originated in a woman in her thirties in good health and CMV-seropositive. The gene calls are TRBV28 and TRBJ2-3; D is possibly TRBD2 (5 bases). The material sequenced was PBMCs. The CDR3 DNA follows: TGTGCCAACCGGGCTAGCAACACAGATACGCAGTATTTT. Residues: CANRASNTDTQYF.